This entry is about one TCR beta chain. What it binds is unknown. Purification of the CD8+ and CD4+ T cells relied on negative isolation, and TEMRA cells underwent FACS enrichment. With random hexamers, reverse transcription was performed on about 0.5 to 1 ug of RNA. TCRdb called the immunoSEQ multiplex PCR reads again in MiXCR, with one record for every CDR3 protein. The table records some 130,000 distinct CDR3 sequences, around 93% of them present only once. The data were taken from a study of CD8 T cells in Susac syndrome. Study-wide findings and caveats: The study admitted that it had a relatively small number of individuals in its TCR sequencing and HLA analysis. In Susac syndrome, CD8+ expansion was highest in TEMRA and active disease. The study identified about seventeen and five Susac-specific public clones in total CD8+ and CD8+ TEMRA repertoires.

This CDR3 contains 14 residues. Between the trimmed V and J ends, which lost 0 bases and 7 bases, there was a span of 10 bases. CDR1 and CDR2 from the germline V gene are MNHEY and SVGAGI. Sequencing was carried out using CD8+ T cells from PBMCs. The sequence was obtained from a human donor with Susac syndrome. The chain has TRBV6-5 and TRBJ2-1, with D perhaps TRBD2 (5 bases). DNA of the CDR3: TGTGCCAGCAGTTACTCCGCTAGCCCGAATGAGCAGTTCTTC. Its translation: CASSYSASPNEQFF.